These 28 T cell receptor beta chains originate from one sample sequenced in a study of cytotoxic CD8 clonotypes in ibrutinib-treated CLL. The table came from immunoSEQ multiplex PCR; TCRdb's copy has only in-frame clones and leaves some out. This sample has some 30,000 clones, with about 70% found just once. The sequencing used PBMCs, collected after 36 months of ibrutinib treatment. These receptors were collected from a human donor with chronic lymphocytic leukemia.

The table lists this clone with a few counts. This chain connects TRBV27 to TRBJ2-7; maybe TRBD2 (6 bases). The V end lost 5 bases, the J end lost 0 bases, and 14 bases lay between the germline ends. Germline loops: CDR1 MNHEY, CDR2 SMNVEV (reference sequence). The CDR3 spans 15 residues. The CDR3 loop is CASSPGAGFSYEQYF. In DNA, the CDR3 is TGTGCCAGCAGTCCCGGGGCGGGGTTCTCCTACGAGCAGTACTTC.

This clone is judged large (0.1 to 1%). The chain combines TRBV2 with TRBJ1-2, with D uncertain. This CDR3 has 13 amino acids. The germline gives CDR1 SNHLY, CDR2 FYNNEI. With 3 bases removed from V and 5 bases from J, the gap between germline ends came to 10 bases. The CDR3 DNA follows: TGTGCCAGCAGTGAGGGCCCAAATTATGGCTACACCTTC. This codes for CASSEGPNYGYTF.

The chain couples TRBV4-1 to TRBJ1-1; tentatively, D is TRBD1 (5 bases). Between the trimmed V and J ends, which lost 4 bases and 11 bases, there was a span of 14 bases. CDR3 length equals 12 residues. The germline V gene has CDR1 MGHRA and CDR2 YSYEKL. The CDR3 protein is CASSPTDSRAFF. CDR3 bases: TGCGCCAGCAGCCCGACAGACTCTAGGGCTTTCTTT.

The chain couples TRBV7-7 to TRBJ2-3, with 9 bases that match TRBD2. V lost 3 bases and J lost 5; bases outside the gene matches: 6. The CDR3 length is 15 residues. Germline CDR1 and CDR2: SSHAT and FNYEAQ (reference sequence). The CDR3 here is CASSFSGGPKDTQYF. CDR3 nucleotides: TGTGCCAGCAGCTTCAGCGGGGGGCCTAAAGATACGCAGTATTTT.

The CDR3 loop reads CASSQAGQGPSGYTF. The CDR3, as DNA: TGTGCCAGCAGCCAAGCCGGACAGGGGCCGAGTGGCTACACCTTC. The J gene is TRBJ1-2, the V gene TRBV14; 9 bases are shared with TRBD1. CDR1 is SGHDN, CDR2 FVKESK, per germline. After removal of 1 base from V and 7 bases from J, the junction contained 7 bases not matched to a gene. The CDR3 length is 15 residues.

The CDR3 DNA is TGTGCCAGCAGCGTAGATGGGAGAACGAACACTGAAGCTTTCTTT. It codes for CASSVDGRTNTEAFF. The chain has TRBV9 and TRBJ1-1; D ambiguous. V was cut by 0 bases and J by 1 base, with 10 bases left in between. Germline values: CDR1 SGDLS, CDR2 YYNGEE. The CDR3 has 15 amino acids.

The chain links TRBV5-1 to TRBJ2-7, with D perhaps matching TRBD1 (6 bases). The V gene's germline CDR1 is SGHRS and CDR2 YFSETQ. The CDR3 consists of 14 residues. Trimming stripped 4 bases from V and 3 bases from J, with 14 bases between. DNA for the CDR3: TGCGCCAGCAGCCAAACTACAGGGATCTACGAGCAGTACTTC. It is translated as CASSQTTGIYEQYF.

The chain employs TRBV7-2 and TRBJ1-1; a possible D gene is TRBD1 (6 bases). CDR3 size: 16 residues. Trimming shortened V by 4 bases and J by 4 bases, and 19 bases separated the two germline ends. Germline CDR1 and CDR2: SGHTA and FQGNSA. CDR3: CASSSSWGGPVTEAFF. The CDR3 DNA reads as TGTGCCAGCAGCTCCTCTTGGGGGGGGCCGGTCACTGAAGCTTTCTTT.

This rearrangement joins TRBV10-3 to TRBJ1-4, with TRBD1 matching over 11 bases. CDR3 size: 14 residues. J lost 8 bases, V lost 4 bases, and 3 bases had no gene match. Germline CDR1 and CDR2: ENHRY and SYGVKD. The CDR3 spells CAISGTGGDEKLFF. Written as DNA, the CDR3 is TGTGCCATCAGTGGGACAGGGGGCGACGAAAAACTGTTTTTT.

This chain links TRBV5-1 with TRBJ2-7; 7 positions agree with TRBD1. Germline CDR1 is SGHRS and CDR2 is YFSETQ. This CDR3 is 14 amino acids long. V dropped 0 bases and J dropped 1; count of bases not matched to a gene: 1. This CDR3 is CASSLGDSSYEQYF. For the CDR3, the DNA is TGCGCCAGCAGCTTGGGGGACAGTTCCTACGAGCAGTACTTC. The variable domain in full, completed from reference TRBV5-1 and TRBJ2-7, reads KAGVTQTPRYLIKTRGQQVTLSCSPISGHRSVSWYQQTPGQGLQFLFEYFSETQRNKGNFPGRFSGRQFSNSRSEMNVSTLELGDSALYLCASSLGDSSYEQYFGPGTRLTVT.

The chain recombines TRBV9 with TRBJ2-6; a possible D gene is TRBD1 (6 bases). Germline-derived CDR1 and CDR2 are SGDLS and YYNGEE. V shed 3 bases and J shed 0 bases, with 13 bases lying between them. The CDR3 totals 17 residues. CDR3 sequence: CASSADRPYSGANVLTF. The CDR3 region has the DNA TGTGCCAGCAGCGCCGACAGGCCGTACTCTGGGGCCAACGTCCTGACTTTC.

The chain carries TRBV7-8 and TRBJ2-3, with unresolved D. Germline CDR1 reads SGHVS; CDR2 reads FQNEAQ. V gave up 2 bases and J gave up 3 bases, with 6 bases separating them. CDR3 length: 13 amino acids. DNA for the CDR3: TGTGCCAGCAGCTTACTTGTGACAGATACGCAGTATTTT. It is translated as CASSLLVTDTQYF.

This chain uses TRBV4-1 with TRBJ2-1; TRBD2 agrees at 8 bases. This CDR3 is 15 amino acids long. Trimming at V came to 0 bases and at J to 8 bases, leaving 6 bases not matched to a gene. From germline, CDR1 is MGHRA and CDR2 YSYEKL. In DNA, the CDR3 is TGCGCCAGCAGCCAAGATCACGGGGGGGCGGATGAGCAGTTCTTC. This encodes CASSQDHGGADEQFF.

The chain has TRBV7-9 and TRBJ1-4; perhaps TRBD1 as D (5 bases). Deletions cut 4 bases from V and 4 bases from J, with 13 bases between. Germline V CDR1 and CDR2: SEHNR, FQNEAQ (reference sequence). CDR3 length equals 15 residues. The CDR3 spells CASSSPGRDNEKLFF. For the CDR3, the DNA is TGTGCCAGCAGCTCACCGGGACGGGATAATGAAAAACTGTTTTTT.

The rearrangement joins TRBV5-4 to TRBJ2-7; D possibly corresponds to TRBD1 (6 bases). CDR1 SGHNT and CDR2 YYREEE come from the germline V gene (reference sequence). Trimming removed 1 base at V and 2 bases at J, with 10 bases between. This CDR3 contains 14 residues. The CDR3 loop is CASSLRQETYEQYF. DNA of the CDR3: TGTGCCAGCAGCTTGAGACAGGAGACCTACGAGCAGTACTTC.

The chain links TRBV4-2 to TRBJ2-1, with 10 bases matching TRBD1. CDR1 LGHNA and CDR2 YNFKEQ come from the germline V gene. The CDR3 is made up of 15 amino acids. V gave up 4 bases and J gave up 5 bases; unmatched junction bases: 5. CDR3 sequence: CASSPKGTGDNEQFF. CDR3 DNA: TGTGCCAGCAGCCCTAAAGGGACAGGGGACAATGAGCAGTTCTTC.

The rearrangement links TRBV11-2 to TRBJ1-1; D remains ambiguous. The CDR3 is 13 residues long. V shed 5 bases and J shed 5 bases, with 12 bases lying between them. Germline loops: CDR1 SGHAT, CDR2 FQNNGV. The DNA for the CDR3 is TGTGCCAGCAGCCCAGTTGGAGGAACTGAAGCTTTCTTT. Its protein is CASSPVGGTEAFF.

The chain couples TRBV29-1 to TRBJ1-2; D is uncertain. V was clipped by 3 bases and J by 3 bases, with 11 bases between them. The CDR3 extends over 13 amino acids. Germline V gives CDR1 SQVTM, CDR2 ANQGSEA. In DNA form, the CDR3 reads TGCAGCGTTGATCGGGGTGAATACTATGGCTACACCTTC. It specifies CSVDRGEYYGYTF.

The rearrangement joins TRBV9 to TRBJ2-3; TRBD2 aligns across 7 bases. This CDR3 is built from 13 residues. The J segment lost 5 bases and the V segment lost 4 bases, leaving 4 bases of the junction unmatched. Germline-derived CDR1 and CDR2 are SGDLS and YYNGEE. This CDR3 reads CASSLWEGDTQYF. The CDR3 DNA reads TGTGCCAGCAGCCTTTGGGAGGGAGATACGCAGTATTTT.

This clone was seen just once. This chain links TRBV7-3 with TRBJ2-5; D ambiguous. The CDR3 loop spans 13 amino acids. CDR1 SGHTA and CDR2 FQGTGA come from the germline V gene. Deletions cut 5 bases from V and 2 bases from J, with 9 bases between. CDR3 in amino acids: CASSPHQQETQYF. CDR3 DNA sequence: TGTGCCAGCAGCCCCCACCAACAAGAGACCCAGTACTTC.

The chain employs TRBV4-1 and TRBJ1-6, with no clear D. CDR3 length: 16 amino acids. CDR1 MGHRA and CDR2 YSYEKL come from the germline V gene. The germline V and J ends were trimmed by 1 base and 0 bases, with 7 bases remaining between them. The CDR3 nucleotides read TGCGCCAGCAGCCAAGGAACGAGCTCCTATAATTCACCCCTCCACTTT. Protein product: CASSQGTSSYNSPLHF.

V gene TRBV4-1 combines with J gene TRBJ2-3; D may match TRBD1 or TRBD2 (5 bases each). The CDR3 totals 14 residues. CDR1 and CDR2 from the germline V gene are MGHRA and YSYEKL. V lost 0 bases and J 4 bases, leaving 8 bases between the germline ends. The CDR3 spells CASSQEVGADTQYF. The CDR3 DNA reads TGCGCCAGCAGCCAAGAAGTGGGGGCAGATACGCAGTATTTT.

The rearrangement uses TRBV15 and TRBJ1-2; TRBD1 matches 12 bases. J lost 5 bases, V lost 7 bases, and 11 bases had no gene match. CDR1 is LNHNV, CDR2 YYDKDF, per germline (reference sequence). This CDR3 spans 16 amino acids. Here the CDR3 reads CATTVPGTGGGYGYTF. CDR3 DNA sequence: TGTGCCACCACCGTACCCGGGACAGGGGGCGGGTATGGCTACACCTTC.

The table lists this clone with a few counts. The CDR3 nucleotides read TGTGCCAGCAGAGGGACAGGGGGAGACTATGGCTACACCTTC. Its protein is CASRGTGGDYGYTF. The J gene is TRBJ1-2, the V gene TRBV27, with 11 bases that match TRBD1. V lost 6 bases and J lost 3; bases outside the gene matches: 3. This CDR3 contains 14 residues. Germline CDR1 and CDR2: MNHEY and SMNVEV (reference sequence).

The CDR3 is CASSDSHTEAFF. CDR3 coding DNA: TGTGCCAGTAGCGACAGTCACACTGAAGCTTTCTTT. V and J are TRBV19 and TRBJ1-1; D perhaps matches TRBD1 (5 bases). From germline, CDR1 is LNHDA and CDR2 SQIVND (reference sequence). V shed 6 bases and J shed 3 bases, with 8 bases lying between them. The CDR3 has 12 residues.

The genes are TRBV4-1 and TRBJ1-4; D unresolved. Trimming took off 4 bases at V and 8 bases at J, with 20 bases between the two ends. Germline values: CDR1 MGHRA, CDR2 YSYEKL. The CDR3 runs to 16 residues. The CDR3 is CASSPTYRRPGEKLFF. The CDR3, as DNA: TGCGCCAGCAGCCCTACCTACAGACGTCCCGGGGAAAAACTGTTTTTT.

The chain employs TRBV5-4 and TRBJ1-1; perhaps TRBD1 as D (5 bases). V was trimmed by 4 bases and J by 4 bases, leaving 20 bases between them. CDR1 is SGHNT and CDR2 is YYREEE in the germline V gene (reference sequence). The CDR3 has 16 residues. CDR3 region: CASSEKGTGSGTEAFF. CDR3 bases: TGTGCCAGCAGCGAAAAGGGGACGGGCTCGGGCACTGAAGCTTTCTTT.

The chain uses TRBV27 and TRBJ2-1; D might be TRBD1 (6 bases). Per the germline V gene, CDR1 is MNHEY and CDR2 is SMNVEV (reference sequence). V was cut by 4 bases and J by 12 bases, with 16 bases left in between. The CDR3 length is 13 residues. The CDR3, as DNA: TGTGCCAGCAGTTCCTTCAGGGGAATGAGGCAGTTCTTC. Translated: CASSSFRGMRQFF.